What follows are 24 T cell receptor beta chains derived from one specimen sequenced in a study of cytomegalovirus exposure and HLA in healthy donors. The PCR ran on 60 Vbeta and 13 Jbeta primers. TCRdb keeps only in-frame clones here, not all; method: immunoSEQ multiplex PCR. The sample yields about 200,000 clones, roughly four fifths seen once. Source material: PBMCs. These receptors all stem from a boy aged 2 to 10 in good health and CMV-seronegative.

This sequence joins TRBV6-1 and TRBJ2-7; 8 nucleotides match TRBD2. This CDR3 contains 13 residues. In germline, CDR1 is MNHNS, CDR2 SASEGT. Trimming removed 6 bases from V and 4 bases from J; junction bases left unmatched: 5. CDR3 loop: CASSGGALYEQYF. The CDR3 DNA sequence: TGTGCCAGCAGCGGGGGGGCTCTATACGAGCAGTACTTC.

This clone was seen a handful of times. J is TRBJ1-2 and V is TRBV9; the D is unclear. The CDR3 loop spans 14 amino acids. The germline V and J ends were trimmed by 0 bases and 3 bases, with 9 bases remaining between them. The germline CDR1 and CDR2 sequences are SGDLS and YYNGEE. The CDR3 DNA follows: TGTGCCAGCAGCGTAGTAAGAGGGTACTATGGCTACACCTTC. It encodes CASSVVRGYYGYTF.

This clone was counted only a few times. This chain links TRBV4-1 with TRBJ2-1; 12 bases are shared with TRBD2. J was trimmed by 6 bases and V by 4 bases; bases with no gene match: 1. The germline CDR1 and CDR2 sequences are MGHRA and YSYEKL. This CDR3 has 14 residues. The CDR3 spells CASSPSGGANEQFF. The CDR3 region has the DNA TGCGCCAGCAGCCCTAGCGGGGGGGCCAATGAGCAGTTCTTC.

The V call is TRBV6-5, the J call TRBJ1-1; weak D call: TRBD1 (5 bases). Trimming stripped 4 bases from V and 1 base from J, with 7 bases between. CDR3 length: 13 residues. Germline-derived CDR1 and CDR2 are MNHEY and SVGAGI. The CDR3 nucleotides read TGTGCCAGCAGTTCGACAGAGAACACTGAAGCTTTCTTT. This codes for CASSSTENTEAFF.

CDR3 nucleotide sequence: TGTGCCAGCAGCCAAGATCGGGGCGGGGGGGCGTACGAGCAGTACTTC. Its protein product is CASSQDRGGGAYEQYF. The rearrangement joins TRBV4-2 to TRBJ2-7; 9 positions match TRBD2. V shed 0 bases, J shed 4 bases, and the junction held 7 bases outside the gene matches. Germline-derived CDR1 and CDR2 are LGHNA and YNFKEQ. This CDR3 comprises 16 residues.

This chain connects TRBV9 to TRBJ1-3, with 7 positions matching TRBD1. The V gene end was trimmed by 3 bases and the J gene end by 0 bases; junction bases not matched to a gene: 9. The CDR3 covers 17 residues. Germline lookup yields CDR1 SGDLS and CDR2 YYNGEE. The CDR3 spells CASSGGTALVSGNTIYF. Here the CDR3 DNA reads TGTGCCAGCAGCGGGGGGACAGCCCTCGTCTCTGGAAACACCATATATTTT.

V gene TRBV7-2 combines with J gene TRBJ1-2; 8 nucleotides agree with TRBD1. The CDR3 is 14 residues long. With V trimmed by 1 base and J by 8 bases, 6 bases remained unmatched. Germline V gene data show CDR1 as SGHTA and CDR2 as FQGNSA. CDR3 loop: CASSLVGGQVGYTF. The CDR3 coding sequence is TGTGCCAGCAGCTTAGTAGGGGGACAGGTGGGCTACACCTTC.

This chain connects TRBV25-1 to TRBJ2-1; the match to TRBD2 covers 7 bases. Germline V gives CDR1 MGHDK, CDR2 SYGVNS. The length of the CDR3 is 15 residues. After removal of 4 bases from V and 6 bases from J, the junction contained 9 bases not matched to a gene. DNA for the CDR3: TGTGCCAGCAGTGTCCCGGGACTAAGGGGCAATGAGCAGTTCTTC. It is translated as CASSVPGLRGNEQFF.

The chain couples TRBV10-3 to TRBJ2-1; 14 bases agree with TRBD2. J lost 6 bases, V lost 4 bases, and 5 bases had no gene match. CDR1 ENHRY and CDR2 SYGVKD come from the germline V gene. The CDR3 has 16 residues. This CDR3 reads CAISALTSGGANEQFF. In nucleotides, the CDR3 is TGTGCCATCAGTGCCCTGACTAGCGGGGGGGCCAATGAGCAGTTCTTC.

The gene calls are TRBV6-5 and TRBJ1-1, with a possible D match to TRBD1 (6 bases). The CDR3 runs 14 residues. The germline V gene has CDR1 MNHEY and CDR2 SVGAGI. V was trimmed by 5 bases and J by 4 bases, leaving 14 bases between them. CDR3: CASSGATGSTEAFF. In DNA form, the CDR3 reads TGTGCCAGCAGTGGCGCCACAGGGAGCACTGAAGCTTTCTTT.

This clone was observed once. The chain has TRBV6-7 and TRBJ2-1; 7 nucleotides match TRBD1. TRBV6-7 is identified as an open reading frame with a role that is uncertain. The CDR3 has 12 residues. The J segment lost 8 bases and the V segment lost 7 bases, leaving 5 bases of the junction unmatched. CDR3 sequence reads: CASTYRGDEQFF. The CDR3 region has the DNA TGTGCCAGCACCTACAGGGGAGATGAGCAGTTCTTC.

This chain uses TRBV7-9 with TRBJ2-3; D unresolved. This CDR3 has 11 amino acids. Trimming removed 3 bases at V and 5 bases at J, with 3 bases between. Germline CDR1 SEHNR, CDR2 FQNEAQ (reference sequence). CDR3 sequence: CASSFGDTQYF. The CDR3 DNA follows: TGTGCCAGCAGCTTCGGAGATACGCAGTATTTT.

CDR3 sequence reads: CASGKTSGEYNEQFF. The CDR3 DNA reads TGCGCCAGCGGCAAGACTAGCGGGGAATACAATGAGCAGTTCTTC. The chain employs TRBV4-1 and TRBJ2-1; 11 positions match TRBD2. In germline, CDR1 is MGHRA, CDR2 YSYEKL. Trimming at V came to 8 bases and at J to 4 bases, leaving 7 bases not matched to a gene. There are 15 residues in the CDR3.

The gene calls are TRBV6-1 and TRBJ1-2; tentative D call: TRBD1 (6 bases). V lost 0 bases to trimming and J lost 8 bases, with 25 bases between them. Germline CDR1 is MNHNS and CDR2 is SASEGT. CDR3 length equals 18 residues. CDR3 bases: TGTGCCAGCAGTGAAGCTAAAGGGCTTCGGGGGGCATTTGGGGGCTACACCTTC. Translated, it gives CASSEAKGLRGAFGGYTF.

J is TRBJ1-2 and V is TRBV7-3; 9 nucleotides agree with TRBD1. Per germline, CDR1 SGHTA and CDR2 FQGTGA. The CDR3 covers 18 residues. The J segment lost 4 bases and the V segment lost 4 bases, leaving 16 bases of the junction unmatched. CDR3 coding DNA: TGTGCCAGCAGCTCACGGGACAGGGAACCCGTATCGGGCTATGGCTACACCTTC. Its translation is CASSSRDREPVSGYGYTF. The full variable domain, its missing parts supplied by reference TRBV7-3 and TRBJ1-2, is GAGVSQTPSNKVTEKGKYVELRCDPISGHTALYWYRQSLGQGPEFLIYFQGTGAADDSGLPNDRFFAVRPEGSVSTLKIQRTERGDSAVYLCASSSRDREPVSGYGYTFGSGTRLTVV.

This clone is a singleton in its sample. This sample also contains other DNA sequences that code for the same CDR3. This sequence joins TRBV6-5 and TRBJ2-7; 8 bases agree with TRBD2. V lost 0 bases and J lost 2; bases outside the gene matches: 3. Germline V CDR1 and CDR2: MNHEY, SVGAGI. The CDR3 runs to 15 residues. In nucleotides, the CDR3 is TGTGCCAGCAGTTACTCGAGCGGGGGAGCCTACGAGCAGTACTTC. Protein sequence: CASSYSSGGAYEQYF.

The sample holds a few counts of this clone. J is TRBJ2-5 and V is TRBV27; unclear D gene. CDR3 size: 12 residues. V lost 5 bases, J lost 4 bases, and 8 bases lay in between. Germline values: CDR1 MNHEY, CDR2 SMNVEV (reference sequence). CDR3 sequence: CASSRFGETQYF. The CDR3 DNA sequence: TGTGCCAGCAGTCGGTTTGGAGAGACCCAGTACTTC.

The rearrangement links TRBV7-8 to TRBJ1-2, with 10 bases matching TRBD1. V shed 0 bases and J 4 bases; nucleotides not matched to a gene: 2. Germline V gives CDR1 SGHVS, CDR2 FQNEAQ. This CDR3 region has 15 residues. Here the CDR3 reads CASSLAWTGGYGYTF. The DNA of the CDR3 is TGTGCCAGCAGCTTAGCGTGGACAGGGGGCTATGGCTACACCTTC. The variable domain in full, completed from reference TRBV7-8 and TRBJ1-2, reads GAGVSQSPRYKVAKRGQDVALRCDPISGHVSLFWYQQALGQGPEFLTYFQNEAQLDKSGLPSDRFFAERPEGSVSTLKIQRTQQEDSAVYLCASSLAWTGGYGYTFGSGTRLTVV.

The chain recombines TRBV7-9 with TRBJ2-1, with TRBD2 matching 11 bases. V shed 4 bases, J shed 8 bases, and the junction held 10 bases outside the gene matches. Germline CDR1 SEHNR, CDR2 FQNEAQ (reference sequence). The length of the CDR3 is 16 residues. The CDR3 is CASSSALAGAFYEQFF. The CDR3 DNA follows: TGTGCCAGCAGCTCCGCACTAGCGGGGGCTTTCTATGAGCAGTTCTTC.

This chain joins TRBV5-8 and TRBJ2-5; 8 bases are a match to TRBD2. J lost 3 bases, V lost 2 bases, and 9 bases had no gene match. CDR1 is SGHTS and CDR2 is YDEGEE in the germline V gene. CDR3 size: 16 residues. CDR3 sequence: CASSFLAGRKEETQYF. In nucleotides, the CDR3 is TGTGCCAGCAGCTTTTTAGCGGGACGCAAGGAAGAGACCCAGTACTTC.

This clone was detected a few times. The chain couples TRBV11-2 to TRBJ2-3; tentatively, D is TRBD2 (7 bases). Between the trimmed V and J ends, which lost 4 bases and 5 bases, there was a span of 19 bases. In germline, CDR1 is SGHAT, CDR2 FQNNGV. The CDR3 spans 16 residues. The CDR3 protein is CASSSRGGTKKDTQYF. In nucleotides, the CDR3 is TGTGCCAGCAGCTCTAGGGGGGGGACTAAAAAAGATACGCAGTATTTT.

The V call is TRBV6-5, the J call TRBJ1-6, with 7 bases fitting TRBD1. V gave up 6 bases and J gave up 8 bases; unmatched junction bases: 7. Germline V gene data show CDR1 as MNHEY and CDR2 as SVGAGI. The CDR3 length is 14 residues. The CDR3 region has the DNA TGTGCCAGCAGCAAACAGGGGCGAGATTCACCCCTCCACTTT. This sequence encodes CASSKQGRDSPLHF.

This CDR3 reads CASSVATGSGPYNEQFF. The CDR3, as DNA: TGTGCCAGCAGCGTAGCTACCGGTAGCGGGCCCTACAATGAGCAGTTCTTC. The V gene is TRBV9, the J gene TRBJ2-1, with 7 nucleotides matching TRBD2. Germline loops: CDR1 SGDLS, CDR2 YYNGEE. J gave up 2 bases and V 0 bases, and 8 bases lay outside the gene matches. The CDR3 has 17 residues.

The chain couples TRBV6-6 to TRBJ2-3; the match to TRBD1 covers 10 bases. CDR1 is MNHNY, CDR2 SVGAGI, per germline (reference sequence). The CDR3 has 16 residues. V was clipped by 5 bases and J by 4 bases; unmatched bases: 9. CDR3 coding DNA: TGTGCCAGCAGTGCATCCGGGACAGGGGAAGCAGATACGCAGTATTTT. Translated, it gives CASSASGTGEADTQYF.